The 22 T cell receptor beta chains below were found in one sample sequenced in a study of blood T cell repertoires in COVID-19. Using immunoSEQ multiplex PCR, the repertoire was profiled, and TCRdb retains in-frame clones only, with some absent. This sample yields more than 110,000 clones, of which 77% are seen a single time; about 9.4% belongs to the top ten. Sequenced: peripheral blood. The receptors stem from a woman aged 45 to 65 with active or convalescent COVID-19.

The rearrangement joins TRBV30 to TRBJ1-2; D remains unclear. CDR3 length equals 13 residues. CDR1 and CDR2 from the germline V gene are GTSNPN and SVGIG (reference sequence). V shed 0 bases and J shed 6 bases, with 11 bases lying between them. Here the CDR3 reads CAWSVQTANGYTF. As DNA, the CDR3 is TGTGCCTGGAGTGTACAGACGGCGAATGGCTACACCTTC.

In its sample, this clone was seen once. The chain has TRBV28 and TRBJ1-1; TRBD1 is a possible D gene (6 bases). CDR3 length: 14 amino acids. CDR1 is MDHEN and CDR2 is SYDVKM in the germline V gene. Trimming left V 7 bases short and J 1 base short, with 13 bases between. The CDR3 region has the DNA TGTGCCAGCACCAACCCGACAGGGAACACTGAAGCTTTCTTT. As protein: CASTNPTGNTEAFF.

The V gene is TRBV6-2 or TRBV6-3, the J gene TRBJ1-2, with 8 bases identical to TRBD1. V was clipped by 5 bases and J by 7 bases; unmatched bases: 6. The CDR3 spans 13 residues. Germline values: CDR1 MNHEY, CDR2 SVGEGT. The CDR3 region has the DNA TGTGCCAGCAGTAACAGGGGGAGTCTTGGCTACACCTTC. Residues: CASSNRGSLGYTF.

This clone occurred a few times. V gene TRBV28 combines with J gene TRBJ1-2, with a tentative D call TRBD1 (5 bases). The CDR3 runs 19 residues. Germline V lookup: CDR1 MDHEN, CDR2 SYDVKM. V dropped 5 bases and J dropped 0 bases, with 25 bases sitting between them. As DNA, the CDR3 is TGTGCCAGCAGTCCCTTCGGGGGAGGGGCACGGTTAGCTAACTATGGCTACACCTTC. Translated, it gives CASSPFGGGARLANYGYTF.

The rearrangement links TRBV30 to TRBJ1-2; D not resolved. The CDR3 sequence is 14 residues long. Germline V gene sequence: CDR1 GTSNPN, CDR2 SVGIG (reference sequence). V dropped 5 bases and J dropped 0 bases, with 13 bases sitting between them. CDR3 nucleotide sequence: TGTGCCTGGGGCGGGGTACGAGCTAACTATGGCTACACCTTC. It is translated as CAWGGVRANYGYTF.

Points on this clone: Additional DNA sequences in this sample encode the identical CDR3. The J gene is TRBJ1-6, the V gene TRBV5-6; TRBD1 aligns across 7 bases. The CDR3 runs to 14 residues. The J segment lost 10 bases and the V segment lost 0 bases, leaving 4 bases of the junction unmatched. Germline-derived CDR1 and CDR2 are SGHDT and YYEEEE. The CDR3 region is CASSLERGRSPLHF. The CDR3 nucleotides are TGTGCCAGCAGCTTGGAAAGGGGGCGGTCACCCCTCCACTTT.

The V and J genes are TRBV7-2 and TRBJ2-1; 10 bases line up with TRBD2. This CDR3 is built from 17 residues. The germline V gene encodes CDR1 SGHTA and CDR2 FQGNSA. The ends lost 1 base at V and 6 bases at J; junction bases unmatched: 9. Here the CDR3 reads CASSLEGSGGTGNEQFF. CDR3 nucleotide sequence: TGTGCCAGCAGCTTAGAGGGTAGCGGGGGGACCGGCAATGAGCAGTTCTTC. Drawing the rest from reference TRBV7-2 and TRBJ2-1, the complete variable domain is GAGVSQSPSNKVTEKGKDVELRCDPISGHTALYWYRQSLGQGLEFLIYFQGNSAPDKSGLPSDRFSAERTGGSVSTLTIQRTQQEDSAVYLCASSLEGSGGTGNEQFFGPGTRLTVL.

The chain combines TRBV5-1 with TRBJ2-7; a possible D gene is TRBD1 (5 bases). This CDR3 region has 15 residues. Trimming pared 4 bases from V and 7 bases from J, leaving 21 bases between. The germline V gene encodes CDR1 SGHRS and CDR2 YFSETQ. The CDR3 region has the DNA TGCGCCAGCAGCCGGAGTGGGCAGGGTACGGAGGAGCAGTACTTC. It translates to CASSRSGQGTEEQYF.

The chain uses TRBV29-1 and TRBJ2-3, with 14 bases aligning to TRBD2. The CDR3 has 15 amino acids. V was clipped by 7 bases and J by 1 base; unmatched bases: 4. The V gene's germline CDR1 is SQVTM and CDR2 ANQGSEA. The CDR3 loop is CSAGTSGSRTDTQYF. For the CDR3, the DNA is TGCAGCGCCGGGACTAGCGGGAGTCGCACAGATACGCAGTATTTT.

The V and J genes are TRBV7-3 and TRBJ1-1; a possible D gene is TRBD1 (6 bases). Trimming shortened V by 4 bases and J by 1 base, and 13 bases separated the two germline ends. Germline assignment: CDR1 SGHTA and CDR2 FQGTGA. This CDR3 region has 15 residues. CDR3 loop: CASSSLNRENTEAFF. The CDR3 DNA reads TGTGCCAGCAGCTCACTAAACAGGGAGAACACTGAAGCTTTCTTT.

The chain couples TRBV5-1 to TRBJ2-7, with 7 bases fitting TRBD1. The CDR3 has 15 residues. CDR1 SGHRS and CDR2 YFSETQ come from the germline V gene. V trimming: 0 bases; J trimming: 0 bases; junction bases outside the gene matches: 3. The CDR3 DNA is TGCGCCAGCAGCTTGGAGGCAGGGGGCTCCTACGAGCAGTACTTC. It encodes CASSLEAGGSYEQYF. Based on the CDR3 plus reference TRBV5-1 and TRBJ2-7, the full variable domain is KAGVTQTPRYLIKTRGQQVTLSCSPISGHRSVSWYQQTPGQGLQFLFEYFSETQRNKGNFPGRFSGRQFSNSRSEMNVSTLELGDSALYLCASSLEAGGSYEQYFGPGTRLTVT.

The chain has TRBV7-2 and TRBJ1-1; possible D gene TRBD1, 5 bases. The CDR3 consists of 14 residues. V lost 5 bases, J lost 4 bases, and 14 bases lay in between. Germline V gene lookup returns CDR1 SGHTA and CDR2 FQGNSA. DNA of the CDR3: TGTGCCAGCAGCGACGCCGGGGGGGGCACTGAAGCTTTCTTT. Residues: CASSDAGGGTEAFF.

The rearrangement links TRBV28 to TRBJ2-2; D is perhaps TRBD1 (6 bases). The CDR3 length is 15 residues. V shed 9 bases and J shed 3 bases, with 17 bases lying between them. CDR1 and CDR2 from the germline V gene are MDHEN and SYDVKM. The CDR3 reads CASNPGERDTGELFF. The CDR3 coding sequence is TGTGCCAGTAACCCAGGGGAGAGAGACACCGGGGAGCTGTTTTTT.

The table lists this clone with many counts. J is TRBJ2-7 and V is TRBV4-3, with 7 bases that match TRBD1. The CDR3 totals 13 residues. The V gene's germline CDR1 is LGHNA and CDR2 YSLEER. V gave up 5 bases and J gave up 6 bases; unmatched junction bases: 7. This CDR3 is CASSTRQGGEQYF. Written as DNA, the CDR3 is TGCGCCAGCAGCACCCGACAGGGCGGCGAGCAGTACTTC.

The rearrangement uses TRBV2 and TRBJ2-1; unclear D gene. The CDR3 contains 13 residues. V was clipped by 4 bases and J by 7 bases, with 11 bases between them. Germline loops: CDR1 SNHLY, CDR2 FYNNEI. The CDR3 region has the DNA TGTGCCAGCAGTGTCGCGGAAATTAATGAGCAGTTCTTC. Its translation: CASSVAEINEQFF.

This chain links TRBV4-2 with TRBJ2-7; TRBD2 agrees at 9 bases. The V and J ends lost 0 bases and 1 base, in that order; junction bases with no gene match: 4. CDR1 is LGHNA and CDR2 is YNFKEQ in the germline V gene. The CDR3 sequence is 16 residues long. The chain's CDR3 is CASSQDIAGVSYEQYF. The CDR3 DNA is TGTGCCAGCAGCCAAGATATAGCGGGGGTATCCTACGAGCAGTACTTC.

The DNA for the CDR3 is TGTGCCAGCCAGGGGGACTATGGCTACACCTTC. Residues: CASQGDYGYTF. The chain combines TRBV12-3 or TRBV12-4 with TRBJ1-2; 7 positions match TRBD1. The CDR3 runs to 11 residues. The V segment lost 8 bases and the J segment 3 bases; nucleotides outside the gene matches: 0.

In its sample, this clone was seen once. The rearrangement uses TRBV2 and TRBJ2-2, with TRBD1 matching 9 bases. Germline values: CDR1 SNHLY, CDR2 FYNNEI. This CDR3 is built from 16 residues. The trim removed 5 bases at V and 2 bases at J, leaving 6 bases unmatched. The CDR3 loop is CASSLRDRVNTGELFF. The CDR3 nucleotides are TGTGCCAGCAGTCTCCGGGACAGGGTCAACACCGGGGAGCTGTTTTTT.

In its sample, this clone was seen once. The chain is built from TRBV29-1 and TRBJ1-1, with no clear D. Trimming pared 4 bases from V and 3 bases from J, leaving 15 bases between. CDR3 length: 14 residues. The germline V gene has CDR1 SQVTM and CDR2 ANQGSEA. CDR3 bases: TGCAGCGTTGCTGCCGGGGTTTTGTACACTGAAGCTTTCTTT. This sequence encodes CSVAAGVLYTEAFF.

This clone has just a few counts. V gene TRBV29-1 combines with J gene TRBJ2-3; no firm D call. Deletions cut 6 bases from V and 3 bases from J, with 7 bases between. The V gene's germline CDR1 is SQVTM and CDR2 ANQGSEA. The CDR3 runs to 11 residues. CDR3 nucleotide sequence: TGCAGCGTGCGAGTTACAGATACGCAGTATTTT. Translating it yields CSVRVTDTQYF.

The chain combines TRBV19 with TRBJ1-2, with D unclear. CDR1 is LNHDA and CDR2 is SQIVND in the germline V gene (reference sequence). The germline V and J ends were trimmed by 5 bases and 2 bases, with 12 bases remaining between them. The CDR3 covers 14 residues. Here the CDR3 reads CASSPRERNYGYTF. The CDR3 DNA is TGTGCCAGTAGTCCCCGTGAGAGAAACTATGGCTACACCTTC.

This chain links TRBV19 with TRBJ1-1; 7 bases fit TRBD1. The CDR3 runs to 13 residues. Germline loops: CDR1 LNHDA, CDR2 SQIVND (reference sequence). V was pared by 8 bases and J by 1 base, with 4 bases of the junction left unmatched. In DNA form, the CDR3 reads TGTGCCAGTGGACAGGTGGAGAACACTGAAGCTTTCTTT. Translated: CASGQVENTEAFF.